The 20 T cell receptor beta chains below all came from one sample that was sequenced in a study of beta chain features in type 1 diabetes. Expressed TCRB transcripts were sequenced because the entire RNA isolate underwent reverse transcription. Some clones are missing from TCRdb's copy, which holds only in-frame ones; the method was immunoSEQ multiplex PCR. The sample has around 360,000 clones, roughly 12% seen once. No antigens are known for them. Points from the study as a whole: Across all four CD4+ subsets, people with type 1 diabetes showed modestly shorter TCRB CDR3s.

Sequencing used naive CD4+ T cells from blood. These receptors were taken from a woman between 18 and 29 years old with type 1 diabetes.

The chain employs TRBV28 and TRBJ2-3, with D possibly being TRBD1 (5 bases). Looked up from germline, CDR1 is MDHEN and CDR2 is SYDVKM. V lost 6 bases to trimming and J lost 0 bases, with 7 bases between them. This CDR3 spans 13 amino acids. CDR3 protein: CASSWGSTDTQYF. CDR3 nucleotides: TGTGCCAGCAGCTGGGGCAGCACAGATACGCAGTATTTT. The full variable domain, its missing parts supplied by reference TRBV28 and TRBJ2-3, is DVKVTQSSRYLVKRTGEKVFLECVQDMDHENMFWYRQDPGLGLRLIYFSYDVKMKEKGDIPEGYSVSREKKERFSLILESASTNQTSMYLCASSWGSTDTQYFGPGTRLTVL.

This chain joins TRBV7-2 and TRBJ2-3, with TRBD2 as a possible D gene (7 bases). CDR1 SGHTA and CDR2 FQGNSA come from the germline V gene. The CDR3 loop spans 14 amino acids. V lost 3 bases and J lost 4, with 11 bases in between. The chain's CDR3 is CASSFGGGADTQYF. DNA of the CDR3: TGTGCCAGCAGCTTTGGGGGGGGCGCAGATACGCAGTATTTT. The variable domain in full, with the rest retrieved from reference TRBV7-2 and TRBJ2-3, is GAGVSQSPSNKVTEKGKDVELRCDPISGHTALYWYRQSLGQGLEFLIYFQGNSAPDKSGLPSDRFSAERTGGSVSTLTIQRTQQEDSAVYLCASSFGGGADTQYFGPGTRLTVL.

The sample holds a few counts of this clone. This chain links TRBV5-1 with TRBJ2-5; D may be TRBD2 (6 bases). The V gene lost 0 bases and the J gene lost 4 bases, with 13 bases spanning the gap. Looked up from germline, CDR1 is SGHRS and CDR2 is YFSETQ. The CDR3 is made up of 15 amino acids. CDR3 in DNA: TGCGCCAGCAGCTTGGCCGAGGCCGGGGGAGAGACCCAGTACTTC. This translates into CASSLAEAGGETQYF.

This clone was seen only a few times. CDR3: CASSRNRGDSSYEQYF. CDR3 DNA: TGTGCCAGCTCAAGAAACAGGGGCGATAGCTCCTACGAGCAGTACTTC. The V gene is TRBV18, the J gene TRBJ2-7, with 7 bases lining up with TRBD1. Germline trimming cut 5 bases from V and 0 bases from J; bases unmatched to any gene: 10. CDR3 size: 16 residues. The germline V gene has CDR1 KGHSH and CDR2 LQKENI.

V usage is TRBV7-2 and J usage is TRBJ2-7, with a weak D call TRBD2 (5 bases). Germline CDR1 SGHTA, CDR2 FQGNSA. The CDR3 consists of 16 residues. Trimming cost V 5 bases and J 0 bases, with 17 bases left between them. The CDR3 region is CASSRTGISYSYEQYF. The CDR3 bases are TGTGCCAGCAGCCGTACCGGGATATCCTACTCCTACGAGCAGTACTTC.

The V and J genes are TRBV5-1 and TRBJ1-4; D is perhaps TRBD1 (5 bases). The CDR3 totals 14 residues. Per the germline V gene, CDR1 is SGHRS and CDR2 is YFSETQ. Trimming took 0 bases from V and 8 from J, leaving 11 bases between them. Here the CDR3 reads CASSLDGTVEKLFF. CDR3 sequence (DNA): TGCGCCAGCAGCTTGGACGGGACTGTGGAAAAACTGTTTTTT.

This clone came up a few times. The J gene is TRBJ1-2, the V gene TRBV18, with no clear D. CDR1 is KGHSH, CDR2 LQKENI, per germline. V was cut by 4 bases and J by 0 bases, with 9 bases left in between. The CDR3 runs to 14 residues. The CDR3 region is CASSRDTPNYGYTF. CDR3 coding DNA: TGTGCCAGCTCACGTGACACCCCTAACTATGGCTACACCTTC.

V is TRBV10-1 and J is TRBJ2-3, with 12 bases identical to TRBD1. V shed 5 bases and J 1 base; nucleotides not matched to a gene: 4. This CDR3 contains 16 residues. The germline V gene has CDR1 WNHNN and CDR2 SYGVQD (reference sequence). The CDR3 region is CASSMGQGAGTDTQYF. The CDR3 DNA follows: TGCGCCAGCAGTATGGGACAGGGGGCAGGCACAGATACGCAGTATTTT.

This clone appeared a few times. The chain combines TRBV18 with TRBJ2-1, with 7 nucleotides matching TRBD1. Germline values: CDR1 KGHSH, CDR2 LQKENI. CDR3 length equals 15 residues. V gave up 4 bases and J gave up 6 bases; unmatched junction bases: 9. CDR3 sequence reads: CASSHRQGRPNEQFF. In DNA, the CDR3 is TGTGCCAGCTCACACAGACAGGGTCGGCCCAATGAGCAGTTCTTC.

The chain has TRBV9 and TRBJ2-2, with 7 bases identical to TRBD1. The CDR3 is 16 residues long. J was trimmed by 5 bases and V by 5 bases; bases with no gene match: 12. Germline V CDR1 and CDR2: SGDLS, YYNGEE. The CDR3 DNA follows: TGTGCCAGCAGAGGGGGCGGGCGAAGCGGTACCGGGGAGCTGTTTTTT. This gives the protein CASRGGGRSGTGELFF.

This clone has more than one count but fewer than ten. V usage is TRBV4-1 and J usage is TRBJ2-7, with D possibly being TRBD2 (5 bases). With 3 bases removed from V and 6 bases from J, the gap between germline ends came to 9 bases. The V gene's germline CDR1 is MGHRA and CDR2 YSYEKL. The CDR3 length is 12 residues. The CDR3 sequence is CASSQLAGEQYF. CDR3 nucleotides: TGCGCCAGCAGCCAGCTAGCAGGCGAGCAGTACTTC.

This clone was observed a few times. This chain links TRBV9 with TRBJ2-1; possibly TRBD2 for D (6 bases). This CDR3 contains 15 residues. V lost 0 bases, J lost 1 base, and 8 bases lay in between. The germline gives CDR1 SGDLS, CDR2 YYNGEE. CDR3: CASSVDGRSYNEQFF. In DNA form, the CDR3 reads TGTGCCAGCAGCGTAGACGGGAGATCCTACAATGAGCAGTTCTTC. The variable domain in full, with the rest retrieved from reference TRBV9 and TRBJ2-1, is DSGVTQTPKHLITATGQRVTLRCSPRSGDLSVYWYQQSLDQGLQFLIQYYNGEERAKGNILERFSAQQFPDLHSELNLSSLELGDSALYFCASSVDGRSYNEQFFGPGTRLTVL.

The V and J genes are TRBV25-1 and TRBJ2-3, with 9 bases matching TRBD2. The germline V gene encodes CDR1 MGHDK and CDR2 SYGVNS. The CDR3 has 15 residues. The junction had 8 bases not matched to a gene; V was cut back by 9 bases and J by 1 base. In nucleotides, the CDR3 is TGTGCCAGTCGAGGGTCTAGCGGGGGCACAGATACGCAGTATTTT. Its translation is CASRGSSGGTDTQYF.

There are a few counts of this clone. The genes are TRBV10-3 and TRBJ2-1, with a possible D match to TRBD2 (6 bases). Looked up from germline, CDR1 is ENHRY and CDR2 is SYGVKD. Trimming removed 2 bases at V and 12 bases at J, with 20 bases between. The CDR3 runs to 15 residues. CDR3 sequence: CAISERRLGAEVQFF. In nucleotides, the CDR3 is TGTGCCATCAGTGAGCGGCGACTAGGGGCAGAGGTGCAGTTCTTC.

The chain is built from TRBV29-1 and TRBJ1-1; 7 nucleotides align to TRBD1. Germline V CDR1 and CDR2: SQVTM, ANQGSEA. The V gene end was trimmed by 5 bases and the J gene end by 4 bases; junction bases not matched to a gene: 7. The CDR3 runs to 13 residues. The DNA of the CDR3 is TGCAGCGTTCGACAGGGAGGTAGCACTGAAGCTTTCTTT. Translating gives CSVRQGGSTEAFF.

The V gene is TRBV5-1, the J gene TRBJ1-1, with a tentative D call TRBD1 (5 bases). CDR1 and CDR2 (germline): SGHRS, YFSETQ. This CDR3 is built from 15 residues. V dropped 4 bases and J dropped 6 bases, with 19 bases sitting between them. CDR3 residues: CASSALIGGYAEAFF. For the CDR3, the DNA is TGCGCCAGCAGCGCTCTTATTGGGGGGTATGCTGAAGCTTTCTTT.

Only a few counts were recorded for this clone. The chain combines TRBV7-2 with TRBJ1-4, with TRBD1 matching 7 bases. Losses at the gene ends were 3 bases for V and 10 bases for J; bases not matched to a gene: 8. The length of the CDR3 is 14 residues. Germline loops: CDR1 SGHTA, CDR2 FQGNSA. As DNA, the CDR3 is TGTGCCAGCAGCTTCGACAGGGAAATGGGAAAACTGTTTTTT. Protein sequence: CASSFDREMGKLFF.

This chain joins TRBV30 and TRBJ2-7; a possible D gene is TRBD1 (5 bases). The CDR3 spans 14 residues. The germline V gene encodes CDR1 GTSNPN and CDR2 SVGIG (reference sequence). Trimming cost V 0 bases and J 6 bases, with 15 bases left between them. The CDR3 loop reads CAWSVGQGFFEQYF. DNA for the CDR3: TGTGCCTGGAGTGTAGGGCAGGGCTTCTTCGAGCAGTACTTC.

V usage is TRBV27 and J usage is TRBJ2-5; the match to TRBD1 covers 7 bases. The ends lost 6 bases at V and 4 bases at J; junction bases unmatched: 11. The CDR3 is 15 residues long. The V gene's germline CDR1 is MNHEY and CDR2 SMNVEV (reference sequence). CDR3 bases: TGTGCCAGCAGACCCAGGGGGTGGGGCGCAGAGACCCAGTACTTC. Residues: CASRPRGWGAETQYF.

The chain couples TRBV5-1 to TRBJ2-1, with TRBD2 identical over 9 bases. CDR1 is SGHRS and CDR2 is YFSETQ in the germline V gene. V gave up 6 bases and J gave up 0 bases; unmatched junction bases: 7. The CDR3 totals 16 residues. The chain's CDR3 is CASTRLAETSYNEQFF. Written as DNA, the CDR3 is TGCGCCAGCACCAGACTAGCGGAGACCTCCTACAATGAGCAGTTCTTC.